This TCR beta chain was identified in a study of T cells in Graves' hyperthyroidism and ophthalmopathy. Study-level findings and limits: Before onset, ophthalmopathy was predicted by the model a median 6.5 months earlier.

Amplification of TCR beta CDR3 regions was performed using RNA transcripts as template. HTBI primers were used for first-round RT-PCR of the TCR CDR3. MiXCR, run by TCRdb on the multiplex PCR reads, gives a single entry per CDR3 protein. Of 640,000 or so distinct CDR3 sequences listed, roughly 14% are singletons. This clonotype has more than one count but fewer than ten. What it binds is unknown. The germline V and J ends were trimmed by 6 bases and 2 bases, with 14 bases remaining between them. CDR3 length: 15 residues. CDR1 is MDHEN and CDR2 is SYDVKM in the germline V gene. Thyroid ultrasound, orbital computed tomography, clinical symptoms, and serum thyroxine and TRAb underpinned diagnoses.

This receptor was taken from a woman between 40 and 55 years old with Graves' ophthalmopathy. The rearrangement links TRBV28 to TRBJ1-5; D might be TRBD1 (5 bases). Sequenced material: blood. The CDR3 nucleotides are TGTGCCAGCAGACCGGGACCCATGGGCAATCAGCCCCAGCATTTT. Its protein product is CASRPGPMGNQPQHF.